A single sample gave rise to the 27 T cell receptor beta chains below, sequenced in a study of T cell responses to AZD1222 COVID-19 vaccine. Method: immunoSEQ multiplex PCR; TCRdb's copy keeps in-frame clones and lacks some. The sample yields about 160,000 clones, roughly nine tenths seen once. The sequencing here drew on peripheral blood, taken on day 0 of AZD1222 vaccination. These receptor sequences come from an adult in good health.

This clone was counted between two and nine times. The chain joins TRBV5-1 to TRBJ1-4; weak D call: TRBD1 (6 bases). CDR3 length: 14 amino acids. Germline V gene sequence: CDR1 SGHRS, CDR2 YFSETQ. Between the trimmed V and J ends, which lost 4 bases and 8 bases, there was a span of 15 bases. CDR3 coding DNA: TGCGCCAGCAGCCGTAGCAGGGGAGAGGAAAAACTGTTTTTT. Residues: CASSRSRGEEKLFF.

The rearrangement uses TRBV5-4 and TRBJ2-5; 8 bases fit TRBD1. This CDR3 region has 15 residues. Germline CDR1 is SGHNT and CDR2 is YYREEE (reference sequence). V was clipped by 3 bases and J by 2 bases; unmatched bases: 6. CDR3 amino acids: CASSWGTGHQETQYF. The CDR3 region has the DNA TGTGCCAGCAGCTGGGGGACAGGCCATCAAGAGACCCAGTACTTC.

The V gene is TRBV29-1, the J gene TRBJ1-5; D is unresolved. Germline V gene lookup returns CDR1 SQVTM and CDR2 ANQGSEA. The CDR3 sequence is 13 residues long. V was trimmed by 4 bases and J by 2 bases, leaving 9 bases between them. The CDR3 DNA is TGCAGCGTTGGATCTGGGGGCAATCAGCCCCAGCATTTT. It codes for CSVGSGGNQPQHF.

The V and J genes are TRBV11-2 and TRBJ2-2; no firm D call. With 1 base removed from V and 3 bases from J, the gap between germline ends came to 9 bases. Germline CDR1 is SGHAT and CDR2 is FQNNGV. CDR3 length: 15 residues. CDR3 residues: CASSLGSQDTGELFF. The CDR3 DNA is TGTGCCAGCAGCTTAGGGTCTCAGGACACCGGGGAGCTGTTTTTT.

The chain carries TRBV7-2 and TRBJ1-2; 8 nucleotides match TRBD1. Germline CDR1 SGHTA, CDR2 FQGNSA. V trimming: 5 bases; J trimming: 2 bases; junction bases outside the gene matches: 4. This CDR3 has 14 amino acids. The CDR3 DNA follows: TGTGCCAGCAGCAAGGACAGGGCAAACTATGGCTACACCTTC. Translated: CASSKDRANYGYTF.

The chain joins TRBV11-3 to TRBJ2-7, with 8 bases aligning to TRBD1. Germline values: CDR1 SGHNT, CDR2 YENEEA. V shed 1 base and J 4 bases; nucleotides not matched to a gene: 9. CDR3 length: 16 amino acids. The DNA for the CDR3 is TGTGCCAGCAGCTTAGGTGTTGGGACAGGAGGTTACGAGCAGTACTTC. Protein: CASSLGVGTGGYEQYF.

V gene TRBV5-6 combines with J gene TRBJ1-2, with 10 nucleotides matching TRBD1. CDR3 length: 15 amino acids. CDR1 is SGHDT and CDR2 is YYEEEE in the germline V gene. Trimming removed 4 bases from V and 7 bases from J; junction bases left unmatched: 10. The CDR3 reads CASSEGQGRISGYTF. In DNA, the CDR3 is TGTGCCAGCAGCGAGGGACAGGGGAGGATAAGTGGCTACACCTTC.

This rearrangement joins TRBV12-3 or TRBV12-4 to TRBJ1-2, with unresolved D. Between the trimmed V and J ends, which lost 6 bases and 1 base, there was a span of 9 bases. This CDR3 has 13 amino acids. CDR3 DNA: TGTGCCAGCAGCGCGGCAGTTAACTATGGCTACACCTTC. This gives the protein CASSAAVNYGYTF.

The J gene is TRBJ1-5, the V gene TRBV23-1; TRBD1 matches at 9 bases. TRBV23-1 is flagged as an ORF with uncertain function. The length of the CDR3 is 17 residues. The V gene end was trimmed by 0 bases and the J gene end by 4 bases; junction bases not matched to a gene: 7. CDR3: CASSQSHRDRENQPQHF. The CDR3 nucleotides are TGCGCCAGCAGTCAATCTCATAGGGACAGGGAAAATCAGCCCCAGCATTTT.

This chain links TRBV6-5 with TRBJ1-4; D unresolved. V was trimmed by 6 bases and J by 6 bases, leaving 17 bases between them. This CDR3 contains 15 residues. CDR1 MNHEY and CDR2 SVGAGI come from the germline V gene. CDR3 sequence (DNA): TGTGCCAGCAGACAACCGGGTGGTCTCCATGAAAAACTGTTTTTT. Its protein is CASRQPGGLHEKLFF.

The CDR3 region has the DNA TGTGCCAGTAGTATGAGGGTCCGGGAGACCCAGTACTTC. Amino acids: CASSMRVRETQYF. The V call is TRBV19, the J call TRBJ2-5, with D possibly being TRBD2 (5 bases). Trimming took off 3 bases at V and 5 bases at J, with 10 bases between the two ends. The germline CDR1 and CDR2 sequences are LNHDA and SQIVND (reference sequence). This CDR3 comprises 13 residues.

CDR3 protein: CASSRDGVVDTQYF. The CDR3 nucleotides are TGTGCCAGCAGTAGGGACGGAGTTGTAGATACGCAGTATTTT. The rearrangement links TRBV6-2 or TRBV6-3 to TRBJ2-3; D might be TRBD1 or TRBD2, each matching 5 bases. Trimming shortened V by 5 bases and J by 5 bases, and 14 bases separated the two germline ends. The CDR3 has 14 residues. CDR1 and CDR2 (germline): MNHEY, SVGEGT.

This rearrangement joins TRBV9 to TRBJ1-3; unclear D gene. CDR1 is SGDLS and CDR2 is YYNGEE in the germline V gene. Between the trimmed V and J ends, which lost 0 bases and 2 bases, there was a span of 6 bases. CDR3 size: 14 residues. CDR3: CASSVGTPGNTIYF. The CDR3, as DNA: TGTGCCAGCAGCGTAGGGACGCCTGGAAACACCATATATTTT. Complete variable domain (other parts from reference TRBV9 and TRBJ1-3): DSGVTQTPKHLITATGQRVTLRCSPRSGDLSVYWYQQSLDQGLQFLIQYYNGEERAKGNILERFSAQQFPDLHSELNLSSLELGDSALYFCASSVGTPGNTIYFGEGSWLTVV.

The chain carries TRBV28 and TRBJ1-1, with D perhaps matching TRBD1 (5 bases). This CDR3 comprises 15 residues. Looked up from germline, CDR1 is MDHEN and CDR2 is SYDVKM. V was trimmed by 3 bases and J by 6 bases, leaving 17 bases between them. CDR3 sequence: CASSFPAGGDAEAFF. CDR3 DNA sequence: TGTGCCAGCAGTTTCCCCGCGGGGGGTGACGCTGAAGCTTTCTTT.

The chain combines TRBV7-3 with TRBJ1-3, with D possibly being TRBD1 (5 bases). The V and J ends lost 5 bases and 1 base respectively, with 15 bases between them. The germline V gene has CDR1 SGHTA and CDR2 FQGTGA. The CDR3 consists of 16 residues. The CDR3 DNA follows: TGTGCCAGCAGCCCCGGGGGTTTTGGTTCTGGAAACACCATATATTTT. The encoded protein is CASSPGGFGSGNTIYF.

The V gene is TRBV19, the J gene TRBJ2-1; 16 bases fit TRBD2. Unmatched junction bases numbered 6, after V lost 4 bases and J lost 3 bases. The germline CDR1 and CDR2 sequences are LNHDA and SQIVND (reference sequence). The CDR3 is 18 residues long. Written as DNA, the CDR3 is TGTGCCAGTAGTAAGGGGACTAGCGGGAGGGCTAGCTACAATGAGCAGTTCTTC. Amino acids: CASSKGTSGRASYNEQFF.

The V gene is TRBV7-2, the J gene TRBJ2-5, with 7 bases identical to TRBD2. The V gene's germline CDR1 is SGHTA and CDR2 FQGNSA. V lost 5 bases to trimming and J lost 1 base; unmatched junction nucleotides: 10. The CDR3 has 16 amino acids. The CDR3 DNA is TGTGCCAGCAGCCGGGGAGGTACTAGCGCCCAAGAGACCCAGTACTTC. Protein sequence: CASSRGGTSAQETQYF. Full variable domain (remainder filled in from reference TRBV7-2 and TRBJ2-5): GAGVSQSPSNKVTEKGKDVELRCDPISGHTALYWYRQSLGQGLEFLIYFQGNSAPDKSGLPSDRFSAERTGGSVSTLTIQRTQQEDSAVYLCASSRGGTSAQETQYFGPGTRLLVL.

The chain joins TRBV24-1 to TRBJ1-5; 9 bases are a match to TRBD1. The germline gives CDR1 KGHDR, CDR2 SFDVKD. The CDR3 has 14 residues. V was clipped by 10 bases and J by 0 bases; unmatched bases: 3. The CDR3 loop is CATWTGDSNQPQHF. CDR3 DNA sequence: TGTGCCACATGGACAGGGGATAGCAATCAGCCCCAGCATTTT.

The chain combines TRBV4-3 with TRBJ1-6, with 9 positions matching TRBD1. The V segment lost 0 bases and the J segment 6 bases; nucleotides outside the gene matches: 6. Germline V gene lookup returns CDR1 LGHNA and CDR2 YSLEER. This CDR3 is 17 amino acids long. CDR3 DNA: TGCGCCAGCAGCCAAGATTCCCCGACAGGGGGTAATTCACCCCTCCACTTT. Its protein is CASSQDSPTGGNSPLHF.

V gene TRBV9 combines with J gene TRBJ2-5; D is perhaps TRBD1 (6 bases). Germline CDR1 reads SGDLS; CDR2 reads YYNGEE. The ends were cut back, 0 bases at V and 4 bases at J, with 13 bases in the middle. This CDR3 contains 15 residues. The DNA of the CDR3 is TGTGCCAGCAGCGTAGGGGGGACAATACGAGAGACCCAGTACTTC. Its protein is CASSVGGTIRETQYF.

The V and J genes are TRBV7-8 and TRBJ1-2, with a weak D call TRBD1 (6 bases). The CDR3 contains 13 residues. The germline CDR1 and CDR2 sequences are SGHVS and FQNEAQ. V was trimmed by 5 bases and J by 4 bases, leaving 11 bases between them. CDR3 region: CASSPSGAYGYTF. The CDR3 bases are TGTGCCAGCAGCCCGTCAGGGGCCTATGGCTACACCTTC.

The V call is TRBV5-5, the J call TRBJ1-5; TRBD1 might be the D (5 bases). CDR3 size: 15 residues. Trimming removed 1 base at V and 1 base at J, with 9 bases between. Germline CDR1 and CDR2: SGHKS and YYEKEE (reference sequence). CDR3: CASSLPGGSNQPQHF. The CDR3 DNA follows: TGTGCCAGCAGCTTGCCCGGGGGGAGCAATCAGCCCCAGCATTTT.

This sequence joins TRBV6-2 or TRBV6-3 and TRBJ1-5; unclear D gene. Germline V lookup: CDR1 MNHEY, CDR2 SVGEGT. V was trimmed by 6 bases and J by 0 bases, leaving 12 bases between them. This CDR3 has 15 residues. This CDR3 reads CASSQKLLSNQPQHF. CDR3 in DNA: TGTGCCAGCAGCCAAAAGCTACTTAGCAATCAGCCCCAGCATTTT.

The gene calls are TRBV5-1 and TRBJ1-6, with TRBD1 identical over 7 bases. Per germline, CDR1 SGHRS and CDR2 YFSETQ. Trimming removed 4 bases from V and 4 bases from J; junction bases left unmatched: 5. This CDR3 is 15 amino acids long. Written as DNA, the CDR3 is TGCGCCAGCAGCCAACCGGGACAGTATAATTCACCCCTCCACTTT. Its protein is CASSQPGQYNSPLHF.

This clone has more than one count but fewer than ten. The chain employs TRBV7-9 and TRBJ1-4; the D is unclear. V dropped 2 bases and J dropped 5 bases, with 12 bases sitting between them. The CDR3 has 15 residues. Looked up from germline, CDR1 is SEHNR and CDR2 is FQNEAQ (reference sequence). The DNA of the CDR3 is TGTGCCAGCAGCTTAAATTCTGACGGGAATGAAAAACTGTTTTTT. It translates to CASSLNSDGNEKLFF.

This clone was observed a handful of times. The J gene is TRBJ1-3, the V gene TRBV5-5; D not certain. The germline V gene has CDR1 SGHKS and CDR2 YYEKEE (reference sequence). The CDR3 is made up of 14 amino acids. The V and J ends lost 4 bases and 2 bases respectively, with 10 bases between them. CDR3 DNA: TGTGCCAGCAGCCCCAGTGGACCTGGAAACACCATATATTTT. It specifies CASSPSGPGNTIYF.

The chain joins TRBV6-5 to TRBJ2-7; D gene unclear. Trimming left V 10 bases short and J 3 bases short, with 16 bases between. The V gene's germline CDR1 is MNHEY and CDR2 SVGAGI. The CDR3 has 13 amino acids. The CDR3 DNA is TGTGCCATCTCCCCCACGGTAGTCTACGAGCAGTACTTC. Translating gives CAISPTVVYEQYF.